This is a list of T cell receptor beta chains from one sample in a study of T cells in Graves' hyperthyroidism and ophthalmopathy. MiXCR, applied by TCRdb to the multiplex PCR reads, yields one record per CDR3 protein. The sample lists under 450,000 distinct CDR3 sequences; roughly 15% were seen once. Specimen: blood. Source of these receptors: a woman in her 30s with Graves' hyperthyroidism that later progressed to Graves' ophthalmopathy. CDR3s include the opening cysteine and the closing phenylalanine or tryptophan. A D gene is named only where the DNA matches it firmly. Only some rows state a clone size, as once, few, many or a class for expanded clones.

V,J,size,D,DNA,CDR3
TRBV2,TRBJ2-5,many,TRBD2,TGTGCCAGCAGTGCAGTTTCTGGACTAGCGGGGGGAGAGACCCAGTACTTC,CASSAVSGLAGGETQYF
TRBV7-9,TRBJ1-4,.,.,TGTGCCAGCAGCTTATGGGGGCAGCAAAAACTGTTTTTT,CASSLWGQQKLFF
TRBV4-2,TRBJ2-2,few,TRBD2,TGTGCCAGCAGCTCACACCAGAGCGGGAGCGGATTCGACACCGGGGAGCTGTTTTTT,CASSSHQSGSGFDTGELFF
TRBV6-1,TRBJ2-7,many,.,TGTGCCAGCAGTGAACTTTACCGGACACCTTACTACGCCCCTTACTACGAGCAGTACTTC,CASSELYRTPYYAPYYEQYF
TRBV12-5,TRBJ1-2,.,.,TGTGCTAGTGGTTTGTGCTGGGGCTACACCTTC,CASGLCWGYTF
TRBV2,TRBJ1-6,few,TRBD1,TGTGCCAGCACCCTCTTGACAGGGGATTCACCCCTCCACTTT,CASTLLTGDSPLHF
TRBV7-2,TRBJ1-2,.,TRBD1,TGTGCCAGCAGCTCGTACCTAGGGGGCGAGTCCTATGGCTACACCTTC,CASSSYLGGESYGYTF
TRBV30,TRBJ2-4,.,.,TGTGCCTGGAGGGGCACGAACATTCAGTACTTC,CAWRGTNIQYF
TRBV20-1,TRBJ2-4,few,.,TGCAGTGCTAGAGCTCCGGGGGCCCAAGAGGACATTCAGTACTTC,CSARAPGAQEDIQYF
TRBV10-2,TRBJ2-1,.,TRBD2,TGCGCCAGCAGCGAAGGACTAGCGGGAGTTAATGAGCAGTTCTTC,CASSEGLAGVNEQFF
TRBV7-8,TRBJ2-1,many,TRBD2,TGTGCCAGCAGCCTAAGCGCGGGAGATACCTACAATGAGCAGTTCTTC,CASSLSAGDTYNEQFF
TRBV7-8,TRBJ1-5,.,.,TGTGCCAGCAGCTCCCGGCAGGAGACCTATAGCAATCAGCCCCAGCATTTT,CASSSRQETYSNQPQHF
TRBV5-1,TRBJ1-1,many,.,TGCGCCAGCAGAAGCCGGGGGGCAGACATGAACACTGAAGCTTTCTTT,CASRSRGADMNTEAFF
TRBV7-2,TRBJ2-7,many,TRBD2,TGTGCCAGCAGCGTGGGGTTTAGCGGGTACTACGAGCAGTACTTC,CASSVGFSGYYEQYF
TRBV5-1,TRBJ2-7,many,.,TGCGCCAGCAGCCCTAACCCTTCCTACGAGCAGTACTTC,CASSPNPSYEQYF
TRBV5-6,TRBJ2-5,many,.,TGTGCCAGCAGCTTGGGGGGAAGGCAAGAGACCCAGTACTTC,CASSLGGRQETQYF
TRBV28,TRBJ2-2,.,TRBD2,TGTGCCAGCAGCACTTGGACTAGCGGGGCGAACACCGGGGAGCTGTTTTTT,CASSTWTSGANTGELFF
TRBV19,TRBJ2-6,.,.,TGTGCCAGTAGTACGGGGACGTCTGGTCTCAGGGCCAACGTCCTGACTTTC,CASSTGTSGLRANVLTF
TRBV11-1,TRBJ2-7,many,TRBD2,TGTGCCAGCAGCTTAGCGGCTAGCGGGCCTACCTACGAGCAGTACTTC,CASSLAASGPTYEQYF
TRBV12-3/TRBV12-4,TRBJ2-7,many,.,TGTGCCAGCAGTCATCGGACAGTTCCCTACGAGCAGTACTTC,CASSHRTVPYEQYF
TRBV5-6,TRBJ1-2,few,.,TGTGCCAGCAGCTTGGTGGCAGGGGAGGATCTATTCGGCTACACCTTC,CASSLVAGEDLFGYTF
TRBV6-1,TRBJ2-5,.,TRBD1,TGTGCCAGCTGCCACCCGCCCCCAGCGGACAGGGCTTTAGAGACCCAGTACTTC,CASCHPPPADRALETQYF
TRBV5-6,TRBJ1-2,.,TRBD1,TGTGCCAGCAGCTTCACCGGGACAGACAATTATGGCTACACCTTC,CASSFTGTDNYGYTF
TRBV4-1,TRBJ1-4,many,.,TGCGCCAGCAGCCAAGGAAGGGAACCGGGGACATTTAATGAAAAACTGTTTTTT,CASSQGREPGTFNEKLFF
TRBV27,TRBJ2-1,many,.,TGTGCCAGCAGTTTATGGCGCGGGATGAGAGAAGCCACCTACAATGAGCAGTTCTTC,CASSLWRGMREATYNEQFF
TRBV6-1,TRBJ1-2,few,.,TGTGCCAGTCACGAGGCCTACTATGGCTACACCTTC,CASHEAYYGYTF
TRBV20-1,TRBJ2-5,many,.,TGCAGTGCTAGCCTACTAGAGACCCAGTACTTC,CSASLLETQYF
TRBV30,TRBJ1-5,few,.,TGTGCCTGGAGTGTGCAAACCGATCAGCCCCAGCATTTT,CAWSVQTDQPQHF
TRBV14,TRBJ2-3,many,.,TGTGCCAGCGCTCGGTTTCGGAGCACAGATACGCAGTATTTT,CASARFRSTDTQYF
TRBV28,TRBJ2-3,many,.,TGTGCCAGCAGTTTGGGGGTTTATACGCAGTATTTT,CASSLGVYTQYF
TRBV6-2/TRBV6-3,TRBJ2-2,many,.,TGTGCCAGCAGTTACGAGGCAGACGGTTCGAACACCGGGGAGCTGTTTTTT,CASSYEADGSNTGELFF
TRBV20-1,TRBJ2-7,many,.,TGCAGTGCTAGAGGTCCTCAGGGGATGAGAAACGAGCAGTACTTC,CSARGPQGMRNEQYF
TRBV5-1,TRBJ2-7,few,TRBD1,TGCGCCAGCAGCCAAGATCCGATCCAGGGGGCAATTAACTACGAGCAGTACTTC,CASSQDPIQGAINYEQYF
TRBV19,TRBJ2-1,many,TRBD2,TGTGCCAGTAGTACAGTAGCGGGGGTGTACAATGAGCAGTTCTTC,CASSTVAGVYNEQFF
TRBV27,TRBJ2-2,many,TRBD1,TGTGCCAGCAGTTTTCAGGGGGCTACGGGGACCGGGGAGCTGTTTTTT,CASSFQGATGTGELFF
TRBV28,TRBJ2-4,many,.,TGTGCCAGCAGTTTAGATTATTGGGGGGCGTACATTCAGTACTTC,CASSLDYWGAYIQYF
TRBV6-5,TRBJ1-1,few,.,TGTGCCAGCAGTTACGGGCCAGGGATCCTGAACACTGAAGCTTTCTTT,CASSYGPGILNTEAFF
TRBV27,TRBJ1-1,.,.,TGTGCCAGCAGCCTCCCGGGGGCTGAAGCTTTCTTT,CASSLPGAEAFF
TRBV29-1,TRBJ2-1,few,TRBD2,TGCAGCGTTGAATTAGCGGGTCGCTCCTACAATGAGCAGTTCTTC,CSVELAGRSYNEQFF
TRBV25-1,TRBJ2-1,many,.,TGTGCCAGCAGTGATCGGTCGGGACTTACCGAGGACTCCTACAATGAGCAGTTCTTC,CASSDRSGLTEDSYNEQFF
TRBV6-5,TRBJ2-4,few,.,TGTGCCAGCAGTTACGGGGGCCTCTCAAACATTCAGTACTTC,CASSYGGLSNIQYF
TRBV4-1,TRBJ1-1,many,.,TGCGCCAGCAGCCAAGGACATCCCAACACTGAAGCTTTCTTT,CASSQGHPNTEAFF
TRBV19,TRBJ2-1,.,.,TGTGCCAGTAATCGTCCGAGCGATGAGCAGTTCTTC,CASNRPSDEQFF
TRBV6-1,TRBJ2-7,.,.,TGTGCCAGTACCATTGGGGGGAAGCCCTACGAGCAGTACTTC,CASTIGGKPYEQYF
TRBV5-4,TRBJ2-5,many,TRBD1,TGTGCCAGCAGCTCGGGACAGGGGGCCCGGGCGGGAGAGACCCAGTACTTC,CASSSGQGARAGETQYF
TRBV6-1,TRBJ2-7,many,TRBD1,TGTGCCAGCAGTGAAGCGCCCCGGTACGGACAGGGGCCCTACGAGCAGTACTTC,CASSEAPRYGQGPYEQYF
TRBV28,TRBJ2-5,few,.,TGTGCCAGCAGTTCATTTCACCAAGAGGCCCAGTACTTC,CASSSFHQEAQYF
TRBV20-1,TRBJ2-7,.,TRBD1,TGCAGTGCTGGTGGGGACAGGCTCGGAGGTTACGAGCAGTACTTC,CSAGGDRLGGYEQYF
TRBV2,TRBJ2-5,many,TRBD1,TGTGCCAGCAGGGGACAGGGAGAGGGGACCCAGTACTTC,CASRGQGEGTQYF
TRBV30,TRBJ2-1,many,.,TGTGCCTGGAGTGATCGTAACTCCTACAATGAGCAGTTCTTC,CAWSDRNSYNEQFF
TRBV2,TRBJ2-1,many,.,TGTGCCAGCATAACGCGTCCGGGGAAGTTCTTC,CASITRPGKFF
TRBV5-1,TRBJ2-1,few,TRBD1,TGCGCCAGCAGCTTAGGACAGGGTCAATACAATGAGCAGTTCTTC,CASSLGQGQYNEQFF
TRBV28,TRBJ2-7,many,.,TGTGCCAGCAGTGCCTCCCGGGGGGCTCTGGGGGAGCAGTACTTC,CASSASRGALGEQYF
TRBV2,TRBJ2-2,.,TRBD1,TGTGCCAGCAGTGTCCCTTACTACAGGGGGCAGGGCGGGGAGCTGTTTTTT,CASSVPYYRGQGGELFF
TRBV18,TRBJ1-2,few,.,TGTGCCAGCTCACAGGGACTCCCGACGGGGGATATGGGCTACACCTTC,CASSQGLPTGDMGYTF
TRBV18,TRBJ1-1,many,.,TGTGCCAGCTCACTCCAGTCTCTTGAAGCTTTCTTT,CASSLQSLEAFF